This T cell receptor (beta chain) came from a study of shared clonotypes between healthy human individuals. Findings of the study overall: Relative to clonotypes present in all four donors, those not shared had lower generation probabilities. Among four donors, about 5% of naive CD4 clonotypes were found in common.

Only in-frame clones appear in the TCRdb table, and some are missing; sequencing was by immunoSEQ multiplex PCR. The table has around 2.5 million clones, approximately 93% seen once. Everyone who donated was a Caucasian adult who lived in Nashville, Tennessee. Details on this clone: Its specificity is unknown.

This CDR3 comprises 15 residues. V was cut by 4 bases and J by 5 bases, with 18 bases left in between. The germline V gene encodes CDR1 SGHRS and CDR2 YFSETQ. This TCR was recovered from a man between 18 and 35 years old in good health. Some clones in this sample may be carry-over from other donors' samples. Material for sequencing was naive CD4+ T cells from PBMCs. Described subset: CD45RA+ positively selected. The V gene is TRBV5-1, the J gene TRBJ2-5, with D perhaps assigned TRBD1 or TRBD2 (6 bases each). The CDR3 DNA reads TGCGCCAGCAGCCAAGCCGGGGGCCCGGGGGAGACCCAGTACTTC. Amino acids: CASSQAGGPGETQYF.